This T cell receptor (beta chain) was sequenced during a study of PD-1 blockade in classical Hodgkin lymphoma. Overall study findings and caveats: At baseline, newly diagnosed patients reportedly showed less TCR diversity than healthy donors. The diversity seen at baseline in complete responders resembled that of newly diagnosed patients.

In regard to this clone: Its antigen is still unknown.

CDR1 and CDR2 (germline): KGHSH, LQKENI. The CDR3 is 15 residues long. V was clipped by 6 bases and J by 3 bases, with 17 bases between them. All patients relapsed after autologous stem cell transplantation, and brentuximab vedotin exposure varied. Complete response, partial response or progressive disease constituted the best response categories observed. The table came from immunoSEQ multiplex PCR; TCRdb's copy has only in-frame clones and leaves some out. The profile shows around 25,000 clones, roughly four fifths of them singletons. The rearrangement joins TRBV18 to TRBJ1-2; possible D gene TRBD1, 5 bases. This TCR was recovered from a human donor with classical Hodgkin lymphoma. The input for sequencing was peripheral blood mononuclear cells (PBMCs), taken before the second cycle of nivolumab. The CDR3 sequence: CASSPSRPGYYGYTF. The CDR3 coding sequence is TGTGCCAGCTCGCCTTCCCGCCCAGGGTACTATGGCTACACCTTC. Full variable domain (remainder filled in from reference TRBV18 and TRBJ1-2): NAGVMQNPRHLVRRRGQEARLRCSPMKGHSHVYWYRQLPEEGLKFMVYLQKENIIDESGMPKERFSAEFPKEGPSILRIQQVVRGDSAAYFCASSPSRPGYYGYTFGSGTRLTVV.